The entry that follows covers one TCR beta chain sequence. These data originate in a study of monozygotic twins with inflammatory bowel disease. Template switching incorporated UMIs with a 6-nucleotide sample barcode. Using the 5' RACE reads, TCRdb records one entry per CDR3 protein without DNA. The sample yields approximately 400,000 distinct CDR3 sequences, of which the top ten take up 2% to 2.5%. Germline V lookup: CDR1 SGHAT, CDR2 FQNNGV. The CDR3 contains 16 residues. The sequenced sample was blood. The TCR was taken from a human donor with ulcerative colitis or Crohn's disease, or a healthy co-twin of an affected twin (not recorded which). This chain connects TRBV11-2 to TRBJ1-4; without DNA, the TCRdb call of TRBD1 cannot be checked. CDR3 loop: CASSLGQLATNEKLFF.